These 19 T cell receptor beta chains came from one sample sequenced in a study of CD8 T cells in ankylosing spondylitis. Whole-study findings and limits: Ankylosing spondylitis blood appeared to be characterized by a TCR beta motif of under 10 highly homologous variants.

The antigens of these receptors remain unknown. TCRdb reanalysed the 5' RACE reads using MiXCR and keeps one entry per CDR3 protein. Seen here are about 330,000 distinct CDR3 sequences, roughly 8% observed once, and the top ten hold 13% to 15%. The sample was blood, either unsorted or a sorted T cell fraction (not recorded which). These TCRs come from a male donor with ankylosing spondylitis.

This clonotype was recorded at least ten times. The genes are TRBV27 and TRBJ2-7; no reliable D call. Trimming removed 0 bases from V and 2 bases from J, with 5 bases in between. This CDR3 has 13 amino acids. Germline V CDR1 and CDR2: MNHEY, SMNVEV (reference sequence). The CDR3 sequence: CASSLSSPYEQYF. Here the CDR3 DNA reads TGTGCCAGCAGTTTATCGTCCCCCTACGAGCAGTACTTC.

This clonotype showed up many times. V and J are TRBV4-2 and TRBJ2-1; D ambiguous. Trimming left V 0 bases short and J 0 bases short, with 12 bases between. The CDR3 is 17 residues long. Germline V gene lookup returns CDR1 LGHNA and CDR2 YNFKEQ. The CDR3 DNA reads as TGTGCCAGCAGCCAAGAAAGCTCCCAGAGCTCCTACAATGAGCAGTTCTTC. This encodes CASSQESSQSSYNEQFF.

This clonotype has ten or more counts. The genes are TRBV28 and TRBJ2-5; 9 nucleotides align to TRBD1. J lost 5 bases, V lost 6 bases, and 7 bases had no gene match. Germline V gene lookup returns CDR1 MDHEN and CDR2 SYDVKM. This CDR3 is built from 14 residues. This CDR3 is CASSLQGARETQYF. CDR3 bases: TGTGCCAGCAGCCTACAGGGGGCTCGGGAGACCCAGTACTTC.

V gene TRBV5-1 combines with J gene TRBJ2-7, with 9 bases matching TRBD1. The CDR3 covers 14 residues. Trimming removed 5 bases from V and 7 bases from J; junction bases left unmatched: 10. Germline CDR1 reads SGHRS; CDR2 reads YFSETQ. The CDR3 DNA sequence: TGCGCCAGCAGACGGACAGGGGCCCCGGGGGAGCAGTACTTC. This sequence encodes CASRRTGAPGEQYF.

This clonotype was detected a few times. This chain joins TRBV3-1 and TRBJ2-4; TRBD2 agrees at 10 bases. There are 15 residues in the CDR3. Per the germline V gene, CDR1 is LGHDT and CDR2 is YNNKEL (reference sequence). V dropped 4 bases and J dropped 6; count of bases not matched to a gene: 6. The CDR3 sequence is CASSPQREGGNIQYF. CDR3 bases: TGTGCCAGCAGCCCCCAGCGGGAGGGCGGAAACATTCAGTACTTC.

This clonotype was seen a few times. The chain's CDR3 is CASSRPGQGSHEQYF. For the CDR3, the DNA is TGTGCCAGCAGTAGACCGGGACAGGGGTCACACGAGCAGTACTTC. This chain connects TRBV6-2 or TRBV6-3 to TRBJ2-7; TRBD1 aligns across 10 bases. From germline, CDR1 is MNHEY and CDR2 SVGEGT. Trimming cost V 5 bases and J 5 bases; bases outside gene matches: 9. This CDR3 has 15 residues.

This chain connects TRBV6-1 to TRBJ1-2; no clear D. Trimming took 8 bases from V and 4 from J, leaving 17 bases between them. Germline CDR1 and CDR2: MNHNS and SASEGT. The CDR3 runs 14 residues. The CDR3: CASSKSLGFYGYTF. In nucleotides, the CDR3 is TGTGCCAGCTCCAAATCGTTGGGTTTCTATGGCTACACCTTC.

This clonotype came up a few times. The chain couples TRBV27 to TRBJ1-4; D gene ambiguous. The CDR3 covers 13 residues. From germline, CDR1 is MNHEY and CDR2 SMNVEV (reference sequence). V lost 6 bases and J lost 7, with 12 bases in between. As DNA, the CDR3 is TGTGCCAGCAGGCCTGTCGGTAGTGAAAAACTGTTTTTT. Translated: CASRPVGSEKLFF.

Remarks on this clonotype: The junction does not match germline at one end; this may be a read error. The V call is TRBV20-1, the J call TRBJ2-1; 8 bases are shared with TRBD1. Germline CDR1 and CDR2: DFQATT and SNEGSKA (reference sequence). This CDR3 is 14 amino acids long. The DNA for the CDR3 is TGCAGTGCCAGCCCGGACAGGGCTTCCTTACAGTCACTCTTC. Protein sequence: CSASPDRASLQSLF.

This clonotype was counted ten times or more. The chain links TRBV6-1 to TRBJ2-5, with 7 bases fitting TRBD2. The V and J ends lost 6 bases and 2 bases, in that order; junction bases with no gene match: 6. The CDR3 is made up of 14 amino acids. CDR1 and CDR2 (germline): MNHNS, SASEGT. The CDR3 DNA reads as TGTGCCAGCAGCCGACGGACTAGTCAAGAGACCCAGTACTTC. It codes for CASSRRTSQETQYF.

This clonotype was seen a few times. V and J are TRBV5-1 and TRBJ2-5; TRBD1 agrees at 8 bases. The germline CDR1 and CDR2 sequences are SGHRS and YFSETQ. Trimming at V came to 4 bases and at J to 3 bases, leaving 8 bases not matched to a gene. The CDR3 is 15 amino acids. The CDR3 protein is CASSRWTGPKETQYF. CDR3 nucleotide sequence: TGCGCCAGCAGCAGGTGGACAGGGCCGAAAGAGACCCAGTACTTC. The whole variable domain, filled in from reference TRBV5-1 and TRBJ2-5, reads KAGVTQTPRYLIKTRGQQVTLSCSPISGHRSVSWYQQTPGQGLQFLFEYFSETQRNKGNFPGRFSGRQFSNSRSEMNVSTLELGDSALYLCASSRWTGPKETQYFGPGTRLLVL.

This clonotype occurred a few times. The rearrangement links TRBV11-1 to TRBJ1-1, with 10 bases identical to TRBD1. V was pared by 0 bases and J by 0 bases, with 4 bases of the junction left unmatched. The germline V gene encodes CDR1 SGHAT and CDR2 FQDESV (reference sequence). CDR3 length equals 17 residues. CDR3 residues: CASSLARQGALNTEAFF. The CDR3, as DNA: TGTGCCAGCAGCTTAGCCCGACAGGGGGCCCTGAACACTGAAGCTTTCTTT.

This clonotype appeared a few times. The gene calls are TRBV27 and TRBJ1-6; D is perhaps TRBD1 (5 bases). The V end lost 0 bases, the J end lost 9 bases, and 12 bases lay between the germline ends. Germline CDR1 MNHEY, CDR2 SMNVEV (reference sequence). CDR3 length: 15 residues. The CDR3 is CASSLSARVRSPLHF. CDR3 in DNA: TGTGCCAGCAGTTTATCGGCCAGGGTACGTTCACCCCTCCACTTT.

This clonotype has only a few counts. The CDR3 sequence is CASSQEGGSIYEQYF. Here the CDR3 DNA reads TGTGCCAGCTCGCAGGAGGGGGGTAGTATCTACGAGCAGTACTTC. The chain is built from TRBV18 and TRBJ2-7; D is tentatively TRBD1 or TRBD2 (6 bases each). V lost 6 bases and J 3 bases, leaving 18 bases between the germline ends. The CDR3 totals 15 residues. Germline lookup yields CDR1 KGHSH and CDR2 LQKENI.

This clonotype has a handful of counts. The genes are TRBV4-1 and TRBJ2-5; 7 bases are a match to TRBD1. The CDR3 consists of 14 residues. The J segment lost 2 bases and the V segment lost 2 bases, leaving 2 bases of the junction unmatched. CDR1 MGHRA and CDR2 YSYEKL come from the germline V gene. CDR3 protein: CASSQQGVQETQYF. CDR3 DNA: TGCGCCAGCAGCCAACAGGGGGTACAAGAGACCCAGTACTTC.

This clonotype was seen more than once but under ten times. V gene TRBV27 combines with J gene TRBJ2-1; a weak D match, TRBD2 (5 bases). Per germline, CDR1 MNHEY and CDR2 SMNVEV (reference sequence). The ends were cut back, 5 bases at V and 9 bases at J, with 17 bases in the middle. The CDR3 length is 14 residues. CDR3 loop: CASSLTRARGEQFF. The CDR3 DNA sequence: TGTGCCAGCAGTCTAACTAGAGCGCGTGGTGAGCAGTTCTTC.

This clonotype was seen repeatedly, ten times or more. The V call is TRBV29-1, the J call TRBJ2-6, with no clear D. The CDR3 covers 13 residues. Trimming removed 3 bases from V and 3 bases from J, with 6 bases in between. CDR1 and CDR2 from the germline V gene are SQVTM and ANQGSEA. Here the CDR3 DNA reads TGCAGCGTTGATGTGGATGGGGCCAACGTCCTGACTTTC. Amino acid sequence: CSVDVDGANVLTF.

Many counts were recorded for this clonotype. In DNA form, the CDR3 reads TGTGCCAGCAGCTTAGTCGGTAGCTTTACCTACGAGCAGTACTTC. Its protein is CASSLVGSFTYEQYF. The rearrangement uses TRBV7-2 and TRBJ2-7; D remains ambiguous. The CDR3 length is 15 residues. CDR1 and CDR2 from the germline V gene are SGHTA and FQGNSA. Trimming took 1 base from V and 2 from J, leaving 12 bases between them.

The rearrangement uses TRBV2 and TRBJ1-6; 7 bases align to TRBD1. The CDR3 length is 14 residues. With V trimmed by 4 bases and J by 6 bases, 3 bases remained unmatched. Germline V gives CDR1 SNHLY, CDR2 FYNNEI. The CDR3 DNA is TGTGCCAGCAGTGTTCAGGGGGGTAATTCACCCCTCCACTTT. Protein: CASSVQGGNSPLHF.